These T cell receptor beta chains were read from a single sample in a study of blood T cell repertoires in COVID-19. TCRdb's copy holds only in-frame clones and misses some; the assay was immunoSEQ multiplex PCR. The sample has 35,000 or so clones; more than 85% are singletons. The sample taken for sequencing was peripheral blood. Receptor source: a man aged 60 to 75 with active or convalescent COVID-19. Both conserved end residues are part of each CDR3. A D gene is named only where the DNA matches it firmly. Some rows have no size entry. The others give once, few or many, or a class for an expanded clone.

d_gene: TRBD2; v_gene: TRBV7-6; abundance: .; len: 15; j_gene: TRBJ2-5; CDR3nt: TGTGCCAGCAGCTTGGTAGCGGGAGCTCAAGAGACCCAGTACTTC; CDR3aa: CASSLVAGAQETQYF
d_gene: TRBD2; v_gene: TRBV9; abundance: .; len: 16; j_gene: TRBJ2-2; CDR3nt: TGTGCCAGCAGCACATTACTAGCGGGAGTCACCGGGGAGCTGTTTTTT; CDR3aa: CASSTLLAGVTGELFF
d_gene: .; v_gene: TRBV5-1; abundance: .; len: 17; j_gene: TRBJ2-1; CDR3nt: TGCGCCAGCAGCTCCGGATGGCGGGCAAGCTCCTACAATGAGCAGTTCTTC; CDR3aa: CASSSGWRASSYNEQFF
d_gene: .; v_gene: TRBV6-5; abundance: .; len: 11; j_gene: TRBJ2-1; CDR3nt: TGTGCCAGCAGTTATCGGGGTGAGCAGTTCTTC; CDR3aa: CASSYRGEQFF
d_gene: TRBD1; v_gene: TRBV27; abundance: .; len: 18; j_gene: TRBJ1-2; CDR3nt: TGTGCCAGCAGTTTATCTATGGGACAGCGCCTTATACACTATGGCTACACCTTC; CDR3aa: CASSLSMGQRLIHYGYTF
d_gene: TRBD2; v_gene: TRBV3-1/TRBV3-2; abundance: .; len: 15; j_gene: TRBJ2-1; CDR3nt: TGTGCCAGCAGCAACGGACTAGCGGGAGAAAATGAGCAGTTCTTC; CDR3aa: CASSNGLAGENEQFF
d_gene: TRBD2; v_gene: TRBV5-4; abundance: .; len: 14; j_gene: TRBJ2-7; CDR3nt: TGTGCCAGCAGCTGGAGCGGGGGGGTAGTCGAGCAGTACTTC; CDR3aa: CASSWSGGVVEQYF
d_gene: .; v_gene: TRBV18; abundance: .; len: 14; j_gene: TRBJ2-7; CDR3nt: TGTGCCAGCTCACCGAAGCAGGGCACCTACGAGCAGTACTTC; CDR3aa: CASSPKQGTYEQYF
d_gene: .; v_gene: TRBV30; abundance: .; len: 15; j_gene: TRBJ1-2; CDR3nt: TGTGCCTGGAGACCCGACTACGCCTGGACGAGCGGCTACACCTTC; CDR3aa: CAWRPDYAWTSGYTF
d_gene: .; v_gene: TRBV15; abundance: .; len: 14; j_gene: TRBJ2-5; CDR3nt: TGTGCCACCAGCAGAGTAGGAAGCGGAGAGACCCAGTACTTC; CDR3aa: CATSRVGSGETQYF
d_gene: TRBD1; v_gene: TRBV5-1; abundance: .; len: 14; j_gene: TRBJ2-7; CDR3nt: TGCGCCAGCAGCCAAGCGGACAGGGGCTACGAGCAGTACTTC; CDR3aa: CASSQADRGYEQYF
d_gene: TRBD2; v_gene: TRBV5-1; abundance: once; len: 14; j_gene: TRBJ2-3; CDR3nt: TGCGCCAGCAGCGGCGGGGGTTACACAGATACGCAGTATTTT; CDR3aa: CASSGGGYTDTQYF
d_gene: .; v_gene: TRBV5-1; abundance: .; len: 14; j_gene: TRBJ1-2; CDR3nt: TGCGCCAGCAGCTTTTGGGGGGGAGCCTATGGCTACACCTTC; CDR3aa: CASSFWGGAYGYTF
d_gene: TRBD1; v_gene: TRBV28; abundance: .; len: 16; j_gene: TRBJ1-2; CDR3nt: TGTGCCAGCAGTTCGACAGGGGGGGCGGCTAACTATGGCTACACCTTC; CDR3aa: CASSSTGGAANYGYTF
d_gene: TRBD1; v_gene: TRBV19; abundance: .; len: 15; j_gene: TRBJ2-7; CDR3nt: TGTGCCAGTAGGCCCTTCTCGGGACAGACCTACGAGCAGTACTTC; CDR3aa: CASRPFSGQTYEQYF
d_gene: .; v_gene: TRBV3-1/TRBV3-2; abundance: .; len: 14; j_gene: TRBJ1-6; CDR3nt: TGTGCCAGCAGCCAAGAGGCAGGGGACTCACCCCTCCACTTT; CDR3aa: CASSQEAGDSPLHF
d_gene: TRBD1; v_gene: TRBV19; abundance: .; len: 14; j_gene: TRBJ2-7; CDR3nt: TGTGCCAGTAGACCCGGGACAGGGGACTACGAGCAGTACTTC; CDR3aa: CASRPGTGDYEQYF
d_gene: .; v_gene: TRBV21-1; abundance: .; len: 16; j_gene: TRBJ2-4; CDR3nt: TGTGCCAGCAGCAAACCGGACAAAGCGGGAGGGGACATTCAGTACTTC; CDR3aa: CASSKPDKAGGDIQYF
d_gene: TRBD2; v_gene: TRBV5-8; abundance: .; len: 17; j_gene: TRBJ2-3; CDR3nt: TGTGCCAGCAGCTTGGATTCACTAGCGGGGTACACAGATACGCAGTATTTT; CDR3aa: CASSLDSLAGYTDTQYF
d_gene: .; v_gene: TRBV2; abundance: .; len: 13; j_gene: TRBJ1-6; CDR3nt: TGTGCCAGCAGTGAGTCTGTTAATTCACCCCTCCACTTT; CDR3aa: CASSESVNSPLHF
d_gene: TRBD1; v_gene: TRBV27; abundance: .; len: 16; j_gene: TRBJ2-6; CDR3nt: TGTGCCAGCAGTTTGGGGGACAGCTCTGGGGCCAACGTCCTGACTTTC; CDR3aa: CASSLGDSSGANVLTF
d_gene: TRBD2; v_gene: TRBV11-2; abundance: .; len: 15; j_gene: TRBJ2-3; CDR3nt: TGTGCCAGCAGCTTGACTAGCGGGACGGCAGATACGCAGTATTTT; CDR3aa: CASSLTSGTADTQYF
d_gene: TRBD2; v_gene: TRBV10-2; abundance: .; len: 14; j_gene: TRBJ2-1; CDR3nt: TGCGCCAGCATCCCGGGACTAGGGTGGGATGAGCAGTTCTTC; CDR3aa: CASIPGLGWDEQFF
d_gene: TRBD2; v_gene: TRBV6-5; abundance: .; len: 14; j_gene: TRBJ2-5; CDR3nt: TGTGCCAGCAACCCACCGGGACTAGCGGGTTCCCAGTACTTC; CDR3aa: CASNPPGLAGSQYF
d_gene: .; v_gene: TRBV5-1; abundance: .; len: 14; j_gene: TRBJ1-2; CDR3nt: TGCGCCAGCAGCCCCTCCCCAGGCAACTATGGCTACACCTTC; CDR3aa: CASSPSPGNYGYTF
d_gene: .; v_gene: TRBV19; abundance: few; len: 12; j_gene: TRBJ1-3; CDR3nt: TGTGCCAGTAGAGAGTCTGGAAACACCATATATTTT; CDR3aa: CASRESGNTIYF
d_gene: .; v_gene: TRBV6-4; abundance: .; len: 14; j_gene: TRBJ1-5; CDR3nt: TGTGCCAGCAGTCCTTTATATGGCAATCAGCCCCAGCATTTT; CDR3aa: CASSPLYGNQPQHF
d_gene: TRBD2; v_gene: TRBV7-2; abundance: .; len: 16; j_gene: TRBJ2-1; CDR3nt: TGTGCCAGCAGCCAGAAAGCGACTAGCGGCTACAATGAGCAGTTCTTC; CDR3aa: CASSQKATSGYNEQFF
d_gene: TRBD1; v_gene: TRBV15; abundance: .; len: 15; j_gene: TRBJ1-1; CDR3nt: TGTGCCACCAGCAGAGATTCCAGGGGGGACACTGAAGCTTTCTTT; CDR3aa: CATSRDSRGDTEAFF
d_gene: TRBD2; v_gene: TRBV24-1; abundance: .; len: 19; j_gene: TRBJ2-1; CDR3nt: TGTGCCACCAGTGACCAGGGACTAGCGGGAGGGAGGTCCTACAATGAGCAGTTCTTC; CDR3aa: CATSDQGLAGGRSYNEQFF
d_gene: TRBD1; v_gene: TRBV7-2; abundance: .; len: 15; j_gene: TRBJ2-7; CDR3nt: TGTGCCAGCAGTCATCCGGGACAGGGGGCTATCAAGCAGTACTTC; CDR3aa: CASSHPGQGAIKQYF
d_gene: .; v_gene: TRBV7-9; abundance: once; len: 16; j_gene: TRBJ2-3; CDR3nt: TGTGCCAGCAGCTTCCCCAACGGGGGAGGCACAGATACGCAGTATTTT; CDR3aa: CASSFPNGGGTDTQYF
d_gene: .; v_gene: TRBV6-5; abundance: .; len: 14; j_gene: TRBJ1-5; CDR3nt: TGTGCCAGCAACGGCCGGGACAACTATCAGCCCCAGCATTTT; CDR3aa: CASNGRDNYQPQHF
d_gene: .; v_gene: TRBV6-5; abundance: .; len: 12; j_gene: TRBJ1-5; CDR3nt: TGTGCCAGCAGTTTCCAAAATCAGCCCCAGCATTTT; CDR3aa: CASSFQNQPQHF
d_gene: .; v_gene: TRBV2; abundance: .; len: 15; j_gene: TRBJ1-1; CDR3nt: TGTGCCAGCTCCCGTTTTCGGGACTTGAACACTGAAGCTTTCTTT; CDR3aa: CASSRFRDLNTEAFF
d_gene: TRBD1; v_gene: TRBV7-3; abundance: .; len: 14; j_gene: TRBJ1-1; CDR3nt: TGTGCCAGCAGCTCTGGGACAGGGCGAACTGAAGCTTTCTTT; CDR3aa: CASSSGTGRTEAFF
d_gene: .; v_gene: TRBV5-1; abundance: .; len: 13; j_gene: TRBJ2-3; CDR3nt: TGCGCCAGCAGCTCGGGAAGCACAGATACGCAGTATTTT; CDR3aa: CASSSGSTDTQYF
d_gene: .; v_gene: TRBV9; abundance: .; len: 15; j_gene: TRBJ2-2; CDR3nt: TGTGCCAGCAGCGTAGTGGCCAGGGCCACCGGGGAGCTGTTTTTT; CDR3aa: CASSVVARATGELFF
d_gene: .; v_gene: TRBV28; abundance: few; len: 13; j_gene: TRBJ2-7; CDR3nt: TGTGCCAGCAGTCTTATACGGGGGTACGAGCAGTACTTC; CDR3aa: CASSLIRGYEQYF
d_gene: .; v_gene: TRBV6-5; abundance: .; len: 13; j_gene: TRBJ1-1; CDR3nt: TGTGCCAGCAGCCCCGGGGATCACACTGAAGCTTTCTTT; CDR3aa: CASSPGDHTEAFF
d_gene: .; v_gene: TRBV23-1; abundance: few; len: 15; j_gene: TRBJ2-2; CDR3nt: TGCGCCAGCAGTCAACCCACCGCAGGGCCCGGGGAGCTGTTTTTT; CDR3aa: CASSQPTAGPGELFF
d_gene: TRBD1; v_gene: TRBV18; abundance: .; len: 16; j_gene: TRBJ2-1; CDR3nt: TGTGCCAGCTCACCCAAGGGGGCTCTGTCCTACAATGAGCAGTTCTTC; CDR3aa: CASSPKGALSYNEQFF
d_gene: TRBD1; v_gene: TRBV6-2/TRBV6-3; abundance: .; len: 15; j_gene: TRBJ2-1; CDR3nt: TGTGCCAGCAGCCTATACAGGGGGGCTTACAATGAGCAGTTCTTC; CDR3aa: CASSLYRGAYNEQFF
d_gene: .; v_gene: TRBV7-9; abundance: .; len: 15; j_gene: TRBJ1-5; CDR3nt: TGTGCCAGCAGCTTAGGGGAGTGGGGCAATCAGCCCCAGCATTTT; CDR3aa: CASSLGEWGNQPQHF
d_gene: .; v_gene: TRBV5-6; abundance: .; len: 15; j_gene: TRBJ1-1; CDR3nt: TGTGCCAGCAGCTTGGTCGGAGTTTCGAACACTGAAGCTTTCTTT; CDR3aa: CASSLVGVSNTEAFF
d_gene: TRBD1; v_gene: TRBV6-5; abundance: .; len: 16; j_gene: TRBJ1-2; CDR3nt: TGTGCCAGCAGTTACTCGAGGGGACAGGGGGTTCAACGCTACACCTTC; CDR3aa: CASSYSRGQGVQRYTF
d_gene: .; v_gene: TRBV30; abundance: once; len: 12; j_gene: TRBJ1-2; CDR3nt: TGTGCCTGGAAACAGCCTAACTATGGCTACACCTTC; CDR3aa: CAWKQPNYGYTF
d_gene: TRBD1; v_gene: TRBV11-2; abundance: .; len: 15; j_gene: TRBJ2-7; CDR3nt: TGTGCCAGCAGCTCCCAGATGACAGGGGACTACGAGCAGTACTTC; CDR3aa: CASSSQMTGDYEQYF
d_gene: TRBD2; v_gene: TRBV4-1; abundance: .; len: 19; j_gene: TRBJ2-7; CDR3nt: TGCGCCAGCAGCCAAGATGGGCGGACTAGCGGGCCCCACTCCTACGAGCAGTACTTC; CDR3aa: CASSQDGRTSGPHSYEQYF
d_gene: TRBD1; v_gene: TRBV7-9; abundance: .; len: 16; j_gene: TRBJ2-3; CDR3nt: TGTGCCAGCAGCTTACCCCCCGGGACAGGGTTATATACGCAGTATTTT; CDR3aa: CASSLPPGTGLYTQYF
d_gene: .; v_gene: TRBV2; abundance: .; len: 14; j_gene: TRBJ1-2; CDR3nt: TGTGCCAGCAGTGAAGGGGGCCTGGACTATGGCTACACCTTC; CDR3aa: CASSEGGLDYGYTF
d_gene: .; v_gene: TRBV5-1; abundance: .; len: 14; j_gene: TRBJ1-2; CDR3nt: TGCGCCAGCAGCGAGGGAAGCCCCGGTAGTGGCTACACCTTC; CDR3aa: CASSEGSPGSGYTF
d_gene: .; v_gene: TRBV6-5; abundance: once; len: 15; j_gene: TRBJ1-6; CDR3nt: TGTGCCAGTAGAAAAACTACAGGGCTTAATTCACCCCTCCACTTT; CDR3aa: CASRKTTGLNSPLHF
d_gene: TRBD2; v_gene: TRBV7-9; abundance: .; len: 13; j_gene: TRBJ2-1; CDR3nt: TGTGCCAGCAGCTTAGTAGCGGGAGTTGAGCAGTTCTTC; CDR3aa: CASSLVAGVEQFF
d_gene: .; v_gene: TRBV24-1; abundance: .; len: 16; j_gene: TRBJ2-1; CDR3nt: TGTGCCACCAGTGATTCGGGTGGCGCCCAGAGGCATGAGCAGTTCTTC; CDR3aa: CATSDSGGAQRHEQFF